The 18 T cell receptor beta chains below come from one sample, sequenced in a study of spatial heterogeneity in lung cancer. The time point: sample taken at primary tumor resection. Their specific antigens are unknown. Whole-study findings and limits: Counts of expanded intratumoral alpha and beta TCRs tracked tumor mutation counts.

TCRdb reprocessed the 5' RACE reads via MiXCR and lists one record per CDR3 protein. The sample has 7,000 to 8,500 distinct CDR3 sequences, around 5% seen once. Sequencing used lung tumor tissue, obtained at surgery. These receptors all stem from a male donor with early-stage non-small cell lung cancer.

This clonotype was detected ten times or more. The CDR3 spells CASSTGLAHSYEQYF. In nucleotides, the CDR3 is TGTGCCAGCAGTACGGGACTAGCCCACTCCTACGAGCAGTACTTC. The chain recombines TRBV11-1 with TRBJ2-7; 9 bases agree with TRBD2. The V gene's germline CDR1 is SGHAT and CDR2 FQDESV (reference sequence). With V trimmed by 6 bases and J by 0 bases, 6 bases remained unmatched. The CDR3 consists of 15 residues.

Within the sample, this clonotype is medium-sized. The J gene is TRBJ2-5, the V gene TRBV12-3 or TRBV12-4, with TRBD1 identical over 12 bases. V lost 6 bases, J lost 6 bases, and 11 bases stayed unmatched. The CDR3 totals 16 residues. The CDR3 region has the DNA TGTGCCAGCAGCCTGAATCCGGGACAGGGGGCAAAGACCCAGTACTTC. Protein sequence: CASSLNPGQGAKTQYF.

This clonotype is labeled as medium-sized. The chain uses TRBV5-4 and TRBJ2-1; D is uncertain. Germline CDR1 SGHNT, CDR2 YYREEE (reference sequence). CDR3 length equals 15 residues. The V and J ends lost 0 bases and 0 bases respectively, with 7 bases between them. CDR3 coding DNA: TGTGCCAGCAGCTTGGGTCCCAGCTCCTACAATGAGCAGTTCTTC. Translated, it gives CASSLGPSSYNEQFF.

The V gene is TRBV29-1, the J gene TRBJ2-7; 8 bases fit TRBD2. Germline loops: CDR1 SQVTM, CDR2 ANQGSEA. The CDR3 totals 16 residues. V shed 5 bases, J shed 6 bases, and the junction held 18 bases outside the gene matches. CDR3 sequence (DNA): TGCAGCGTTAGCCCCTCTCCCGGGGGGGAGGTGGTCGAGCAGTACTTC. Translation: CSVSPSPGGEVVEQYF.

This clonotype was recorded at least ten times. The V call is TRBV7-2, the J call TRBJ1-2, with no clear D. The germline gives CDR1 SGHTA, CDR2 FQGNSA. There are 12 residues in the CDR3. The ends were cut back, 3 bases at V and 4 bases at J, with 6 bases in the middle. The CDR3, as DNA: TGTGCCAGCAGCTTGAACTCCTATGGCTACACCTTC. It yields the protein CASSLNSYGYTF.

This clonotype was recorded many times. The V gene is TRBV20-1, the J gene TRBJ2-1, with 9 bases that match TRBD2. The germline V gene has CDR1 DFQATT and CDR2 SNEGSKA (reference sequence). With V trimmed by 4 bases and J by 4 bases, 11 bases remained unmatched. This CDR3 spans 16 amino acids. This chain's CDR3 is CSATRGGSGGYNEQFF. CDR3 bases: TGCAGTGCTACCCGCGGGGGTAGCGGGGGTTACAATGAGCAGTTCTTC.

This clonotype is termed medium-sized. The chain uses TRBV20-1 and TRBJ1-5; unclear D gene. CDR3 length: 14 residues. Trimming shortened V by 5 bases and J by 4 bases, and 15 bases separated the two germline ends. Germline loops: CDR1 DFQATT, CDR2 SNEGSKA (reference sequence). This chain's CDR3 is CSARGVGMNQPQHF. Written as DNA, the CDR3 is TGCAGTGCTCGCGGGGTGGGGATGAATCAGCCCCAGCATTTT.

This clonotype has at least ten counts. The chain joins TRBV7-6 to TRBJ2-2; D call uncertain. V gave up 3 bases and J gave up 2 bases, with 13 bases separating them. The CDR3 sequence is 16 residues long. Germline V gene sequence: CDR1 SGHVS, CDR2 FNYEAQ. The chain's CDR3 is CASSFSRQTNTGELFF. The CDR3 bases are TGTGCCAGCAGCTTCTCCCGCCAAACTAACACCGGGGAGCTGTTTTTT.

V and J are TRBV29-1 and TRBJ2-2; TRBD1 is a possible D gene (6 bases). Trimming took 3 bases from V and 1 from J, leaving 6 bases between them. CDR1 is SQVTM, CDR2 ANQGSEA, per germline. CDR3 length equals 13 residues. The CDR3 spells CSVDRGNTGELFF. DNA of the CDR3: TGCAGCGTTGACAGGGGGAACACCGGGGAGCTGTTTTTT.

This clonotype was recorded at least ten times. This chain links TRBV6-2 or TRBV6-3 with TRBJ2-2; possibly TRBD1 for D (6 bases). Between the trimmed V and J ends, which lost 6 bases and 1 base, there was a span of 6 bases. The CDR3 covers 13 residues. Germline CDR1 MNHEY, CDR2 SVGEGT. The CDR3 DNA reads as TGTGCCAGCAGGACAGGGAACACCGGGGAGCTGTTTTTT. As protein: CASRTGNTGELFF.

This clonotype was detected many times. The gene calls are TRBV10-2 and TRBJ2-3; D not resolved. With 2 bases removed from V and 6 bases from J, the gap between germline ends came to 6 bases. CDR1 and CDR2 (germline): WSHSY, SAAADI. There are 12 residues in the CDR3. CDR3 region: CASSERRDTQYF. CDR3 nucleotide sequence: TGCGCCAGCAGTGAGCGCCGGGATACGCAGTATTTT.

Within the sample, this clonotype is medium-sized. This chain links TRBV2 with TRBJ1-6, with D possibly matching TRBD1 (5 bases). Trimming stripped 5 bases from V and 0 bases from J, with 8 bases between. The CDR3 length is 15 residues. Germline loops: CDR1 SNHLY, CDR2 FYNNEI. The DNA for the CDR3 is TGTGCCAGCAGTTCCGACAGCTCCTATAATTCACCCCTCCACTTT. Translated, it gives CASSSDSSYNSPLHF.

This clonotype was recorded a few times. The rearrangement uses TRBV11-2 and TRBJ2-4; maybe TRBD2 (6 bases). Trimming took off 7 bases at V and 8 bases at J, with 9 bases between the two ends. This CDR3 contains 11 residues. Germline CDR1 reads SGHAT; CDR2 reads FQNNGV. The CDR3 nucleotides are TGTGCCAGCACCAGGAGGGACATTCAGTACTTC. It encodes CASTRRDIQYF. Together with reference TRBV11-2 and TRBJ2-4, the CDR3 gives the full variable domain: EAGVAQSPRYKIIEKRQSVAFWCNPISGHATLYWYQQILGQGPKLLIQFQNNGVVDDSQLPKDRFSAERLKGVDSTLKIQPAKLEDSAVYLCASTRRDIQYFGAGTRLSVL.

The rearrangement uses TRBV28 and TRBJ2-1; TRBD2 is a possible D gene (6 bases). Between the trimmed V and J ends, which lost 3 bases and 5 bases, there was a span of 11 bases. Germline assignment: CDR1 MDHEN and CDR2 SYDVKM. CDR3 length: 14 amino acids. The CDR3 loop reads CASSLRLEDNEQFF. In DNA, the CDR3 is TGTGCCAGCAGTTTGAGACTAGAGGACAATGAGCAGTTCTTC.

This clonotype has ten or more counts. The chain links TRBV4-3 to TRBJ2-2, with TRBD2 matching 9 bases. CDR1 is LGHNA, CDR2 YSLEER, per germline. CDR3 length: 14 amino acids. The J segment lost 6 bases and the V segment lost 4 bases, leaving 3 bases of the junction unmatched. The DNA for the CDR3 is TGCGCCAGCAGCCTGGCGGGGGGGGCCGGGGAGCTGTTTTTT. Translated, it gives CASSLAGGAGELFF.

This clonotype was picked up many times. The chain recombines TRBV5-1 with TRBJ2-7; 8 bases agree with TRBD1. V trimming: 3 bases; J trimming: 4 bases; junction bases outside the gene matches: 6. The germline V gene encodes CDR1 SGHRS and CDR2 YFSETQ. The length of the CDR3 is 14 residues. The DNA of the CDR3 is TGCGCCAGCAGCTCATGGACAGGGTCGTACGAGCAGTACTTC. This translates into CASSSWTGSYEQYF.

This clonotype was observed many times. V usage is TRBV6-5 and J usage is TRBJ2-1; the D is unclear. The CDR3 totals 14 residues. CDR1 and CDR2 (germline): MNHEY, SVGAGI. V dropped 2 bases and J dropped 12 bases, with 17 bases sitting between them. The DNA for the CDR3 is TGTGCCAGCAGTTACACATACGCTTCGCCCCCGCAGTTCTTC. It codes for CASSYTYASPPQFF.

This clonotype was recorded at least ten times. The rearrangement links TRBV7-8 to TRBJ2-5; no firm D call. V was shortened by 1 base and J by 8 bases, with 11 bases between the two germline ends. Germline V gene sequence: CDR1 SGHVS, CDR2 FQNEAQ. CDR3 length: 13 residues. The CDR3 sequence is CASSLGVYETQYF. DNA for the CDR3: TGTGCCAGCAGCTTAGGAGTCTACGAAACCCAGTACTTC.